This T cell receptor (beta chain) was identified in a study of T cells in Graves' hyperthyroidism and ophthalmopathy (dated by TCRdb to the late 2010s). For the study in its entirety: Peripheral blood was sampled at the time of initial diagnosis, prior to any treatment. After sampling, hyperthyroidism patients received methimazole starting at 30 mg daily, and ophthalmopathy patients received high-dose intravenous methylprednisolone. Prospective prediction of ophthalmopathy was tested in an independent validation cohort consisting of 18 hyperthyroidism patients and about 17 patients who later progressed to ophthalmopathy. TCR V-J signatures able to tell the groups apart were searched for in a discovery cohort of 90 to 100 patients, of whom 43 had Graves' ophthalmopathy and some 60 had stable Graves' hyperthyroidism. The paper reports TCR Vbeta CDR3 sequencing of over 120 peripheral blood samples: some 44 ophthalmopathy, 75 to 80 hyperthyroidism and about 17 progressor patients. The study also compared thyroid tissue and blood T-cell repertoires from 5 to 7 Graves' hyperthyroidism patients. The 80 to 100 discovery patients were randomly divided into training and test sets at a 7:3 ratio.

Reading from cysteine to phenylalanine, the CDR3 counts 13 amino acids. Of the read, only the CDR3 DNA is kept; its 39 bases are in frame from base 1. The germline V gene specifies MRHNA as CDR1 and SNTAGT as CDR2. The hyperthyroidism patients were between 18 and 65 years old and newly diagnosed, with a disease duration of less than 2 months. The study excluded patients with uncontrolled infections, other autoimmune diseases, pregnancy or lactation. Diagnoses were established on the basis of clinical symptoms, serum thyroxine and TRAb, thyroid ultrasound, and orbital computed tomography. Blood from progressor patients was drawn when they were first diagnosed with hyperthyroidism, before any ophthalmopathy symptoms appeared. PBMCs were separated from roughly 10 ml of fresh peripheral blood using Ficoll-Paque density gradient centrifugation. Progressor patients were defined as those initially diagnosed with Graves' hyperthyroidism in whom ophthalmopathy developed during follow-up. Trizol reagent was used to extract total RNA, and RNA quality was then checked on an Agilent 2100 Bioanalyzer.

The TCR beta CDR3 regions were amplified from RNA transcripts. The TCR CDR3 was subjected to a first round of RT-PCR using the HTBI primer set and the Qiagen OneStep RT-PCR kit. The libraries were constructed in a second round of multiplex PCR and then size-selected and purified. Paired-end sequencing of the libraries was performed with 100 bp reads on an Illumina HiSeq2000. In the original analysis: SOAPnuke was used to process the raw data, removing reads that contained adapters or uncalled bases, had a mean Phred below 15, or lacked an exact match to the constant primer or identifier. COPE v1.2.5 was used to merge high-quality paired reads, and clonotypes were defined as unique nucleotide sequences. MiTCR v1.1 was used to align clonotypes to the IMGT TRBV, TRBD and TRBJ reference segments. The analysis included only V-J combinations with a frequency above 0.0001, which together covered 99% to 99.2% of the repertoires. A TCS score was defined as the ratio between F50 (clonal expansion) and ExV (chaos), using BLOSUM62-based TCRdist between CDR3 peptides within each V-J. Welch's t-statistics and random forest reduced 500 to 650 V-J features to 10 to 15, which were used in a naive Bayes classifier (R e1071). TCRdb reran the public reads through fastp at Q25 and MiXCR, keeping productive beta chains. Each CDR3 protein appears once, grouped with its most common genes and DNA. The V and J calls and clone size are TCRdb's, not the authors'. This sample is represented by around 300,000 distinct CDR3 sequences; less than 15% of them were singletons. 7.8% of the sample goes to the ten largest clones.

As regards this clonotype: Its antigen remains undetermined. This may be a read error, as it is one base from a much larger clone.

The study at large found these results: Most expanded thyroid clonotypes (frequency above 0.001) were also found in blood, which suggests that blood repertoires may mirror thyroid immune responses. In validation, progression to ophthalmopathy was predicted by the model with nearly 71% sensitivity and approximately 78% specificity, a median of roughly 6.4 months before onset. A 13 V-J signature model separated ophthalmopathy from stable hyperthyroidism, with just over 85% sensitivity and just under 84% specificity in cross-validation and 80%/75% in testing. Sample size was not statistically predetermined, and investigators were not blinded to group allocation.

The V gene is TRBV6-4 and the J gene is TRBJ2-7; the junction holds 13 bases that match TRBD2. Sequencing was performed on blood. The clonotype originates from a woman in her twenties or thirties with Graves' hyperthyroidism that later progressed to Graves' ophthalmopathy. For the CDR3, the sequence is CATGLAGDYGQYF. DNA sequence: TGTGCCACCGGACTAGCGGGAGATTACGGGCAGTACTTC.